This T cell receptor (beta chain) was profiled in a study of blood T cell repertoires in COVID-19. Turning to the study itself: The United States, Italy and Spain supplied acute and convalescent COVID-19 samples. PBMCs, B-cell-depleted T cells, or T cells were the source of the cDNA or gDNA that made up the material.

Here immunoSEQ multiplex PCR was the method, and the copy in TCRdb shows in-frame clones only, minus some. The table records about 160,000 clones, roughly 80% of them present only once. The CDR3 sequence is 15 residues long. The V and J ends lost 5 bases and 1 base, in that order; junction bases with no gene match: 6. In germline, CDR1 is SQVTM, CDR2 ANQGSEA. This sequence joins TRBV29-1 and TRBJ2-5; 11 bases agree with TRBD1. The origin of this receptor is a man aged 60 to 69 with acute or convalescent COVID-19. The sequencing sample was made of peripheral blood. CDR3 sequence: CSVSRDRGGQETQYF. DNA of the CDR3: TGCAGCGTTTCCCGGGACAGGGGGGGCCAAGAGACCCAGTACTTC.